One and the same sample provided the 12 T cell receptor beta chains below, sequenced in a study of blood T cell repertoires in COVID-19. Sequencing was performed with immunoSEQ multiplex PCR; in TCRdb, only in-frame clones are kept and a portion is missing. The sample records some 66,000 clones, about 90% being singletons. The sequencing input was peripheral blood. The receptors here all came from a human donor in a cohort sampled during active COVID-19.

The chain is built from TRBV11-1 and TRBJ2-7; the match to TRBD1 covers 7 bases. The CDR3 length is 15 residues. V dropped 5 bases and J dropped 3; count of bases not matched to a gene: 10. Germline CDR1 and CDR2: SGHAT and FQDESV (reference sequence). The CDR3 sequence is CASSAETGSFYEQYF. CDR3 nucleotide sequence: TGTGCCAGCAGCGCTGAGACAGGGAGTTTCTACGAGCAGTACTTC.

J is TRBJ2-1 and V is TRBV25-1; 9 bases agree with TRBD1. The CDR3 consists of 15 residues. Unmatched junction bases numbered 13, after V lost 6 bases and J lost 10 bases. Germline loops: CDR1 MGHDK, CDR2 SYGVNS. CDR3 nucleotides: TGTGCCAGCAGGGTGACAGGGGGTTCTCCCAAGGAGCAGTTCTTC. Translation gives CASRVTGGSPKEQFF.

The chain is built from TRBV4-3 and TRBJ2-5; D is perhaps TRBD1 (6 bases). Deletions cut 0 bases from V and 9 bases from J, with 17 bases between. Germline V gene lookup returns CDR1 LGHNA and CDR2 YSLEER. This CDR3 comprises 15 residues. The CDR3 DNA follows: TGCGCCAGCAGCCAAGATCGGCTAGGGGGTTCGCCCCAGTACTTC. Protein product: CASSQDRLGGSPQYF.

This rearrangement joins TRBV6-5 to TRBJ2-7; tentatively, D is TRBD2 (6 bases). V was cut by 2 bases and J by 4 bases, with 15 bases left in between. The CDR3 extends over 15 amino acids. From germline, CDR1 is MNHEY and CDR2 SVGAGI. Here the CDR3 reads CASSYIRGFTYEQYF. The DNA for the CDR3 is TGTGCCAGCAGTTACATCCGGGGGTTTACTTACGAGCAGTACTTC.

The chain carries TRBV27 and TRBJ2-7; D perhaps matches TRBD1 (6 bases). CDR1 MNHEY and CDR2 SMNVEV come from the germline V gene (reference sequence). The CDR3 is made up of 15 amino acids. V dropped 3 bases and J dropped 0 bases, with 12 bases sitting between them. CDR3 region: CASSLGAGDSYEQYF. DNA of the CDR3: TGTGCCAGCAGTTTGGGGGCAGGGGACTCCTACGAGCAGTACTTC.

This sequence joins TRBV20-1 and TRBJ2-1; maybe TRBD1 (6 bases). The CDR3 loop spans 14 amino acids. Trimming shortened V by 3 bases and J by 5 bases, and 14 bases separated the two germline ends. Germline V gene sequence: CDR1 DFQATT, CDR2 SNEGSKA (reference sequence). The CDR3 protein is CSASTGTHDNEQFF. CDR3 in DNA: TGCAGTGCTAGTACCGGGACACACGACAATGAGCAGTTCTTC.

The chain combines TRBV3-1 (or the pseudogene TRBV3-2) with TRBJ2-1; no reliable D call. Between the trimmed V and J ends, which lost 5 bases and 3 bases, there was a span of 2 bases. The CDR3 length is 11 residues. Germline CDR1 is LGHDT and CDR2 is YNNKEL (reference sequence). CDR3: CASSYYNEQFF. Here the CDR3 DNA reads TGTGCCAGCAGCTACTACAATGAGCAGTTCTTC.

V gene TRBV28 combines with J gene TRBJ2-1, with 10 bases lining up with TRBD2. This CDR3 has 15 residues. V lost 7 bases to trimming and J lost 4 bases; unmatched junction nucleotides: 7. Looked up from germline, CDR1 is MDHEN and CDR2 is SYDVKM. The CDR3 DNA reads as TGTGCCAGCATGGGTAGCGGGAGGTTTTACAATGAGCAGTTCTTC. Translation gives CASMGSGRFYNEQFF.

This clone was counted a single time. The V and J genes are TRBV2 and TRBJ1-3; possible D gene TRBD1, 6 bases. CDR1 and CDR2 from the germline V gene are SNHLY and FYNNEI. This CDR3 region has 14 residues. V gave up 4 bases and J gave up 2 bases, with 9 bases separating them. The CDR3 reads CASSVDRAGNTIYF. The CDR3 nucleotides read TGTGCCAGCAGTGTGGACAGAGCTGGAAACACCATATATTTT.

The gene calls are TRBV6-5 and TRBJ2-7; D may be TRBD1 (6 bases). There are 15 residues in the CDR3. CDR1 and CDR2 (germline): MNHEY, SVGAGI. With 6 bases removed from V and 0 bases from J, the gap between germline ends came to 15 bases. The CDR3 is CASRRGGQPSYEQYF. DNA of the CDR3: TGTGCCAGCAGGCGAGGCGGACAGCCCTCCTACGAGCAGTACTTC.

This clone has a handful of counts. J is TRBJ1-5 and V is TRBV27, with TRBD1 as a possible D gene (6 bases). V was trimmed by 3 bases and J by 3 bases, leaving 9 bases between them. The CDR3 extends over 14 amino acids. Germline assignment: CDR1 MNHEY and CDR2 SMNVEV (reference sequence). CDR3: CASSLQGINQPQHF. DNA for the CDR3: TGTGCCAGCAGTTTGCAGGGGATCAATCAGCCCCAGCATTTT.

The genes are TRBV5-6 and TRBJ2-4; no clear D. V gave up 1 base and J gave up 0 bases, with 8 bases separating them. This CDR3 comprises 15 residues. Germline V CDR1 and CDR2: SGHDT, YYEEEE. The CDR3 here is CASSLNSLAKNIQYF. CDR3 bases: TGTGCCAGCAGCTTGAACAGTTTAGCCAAAAACATTCAGTACTTC.